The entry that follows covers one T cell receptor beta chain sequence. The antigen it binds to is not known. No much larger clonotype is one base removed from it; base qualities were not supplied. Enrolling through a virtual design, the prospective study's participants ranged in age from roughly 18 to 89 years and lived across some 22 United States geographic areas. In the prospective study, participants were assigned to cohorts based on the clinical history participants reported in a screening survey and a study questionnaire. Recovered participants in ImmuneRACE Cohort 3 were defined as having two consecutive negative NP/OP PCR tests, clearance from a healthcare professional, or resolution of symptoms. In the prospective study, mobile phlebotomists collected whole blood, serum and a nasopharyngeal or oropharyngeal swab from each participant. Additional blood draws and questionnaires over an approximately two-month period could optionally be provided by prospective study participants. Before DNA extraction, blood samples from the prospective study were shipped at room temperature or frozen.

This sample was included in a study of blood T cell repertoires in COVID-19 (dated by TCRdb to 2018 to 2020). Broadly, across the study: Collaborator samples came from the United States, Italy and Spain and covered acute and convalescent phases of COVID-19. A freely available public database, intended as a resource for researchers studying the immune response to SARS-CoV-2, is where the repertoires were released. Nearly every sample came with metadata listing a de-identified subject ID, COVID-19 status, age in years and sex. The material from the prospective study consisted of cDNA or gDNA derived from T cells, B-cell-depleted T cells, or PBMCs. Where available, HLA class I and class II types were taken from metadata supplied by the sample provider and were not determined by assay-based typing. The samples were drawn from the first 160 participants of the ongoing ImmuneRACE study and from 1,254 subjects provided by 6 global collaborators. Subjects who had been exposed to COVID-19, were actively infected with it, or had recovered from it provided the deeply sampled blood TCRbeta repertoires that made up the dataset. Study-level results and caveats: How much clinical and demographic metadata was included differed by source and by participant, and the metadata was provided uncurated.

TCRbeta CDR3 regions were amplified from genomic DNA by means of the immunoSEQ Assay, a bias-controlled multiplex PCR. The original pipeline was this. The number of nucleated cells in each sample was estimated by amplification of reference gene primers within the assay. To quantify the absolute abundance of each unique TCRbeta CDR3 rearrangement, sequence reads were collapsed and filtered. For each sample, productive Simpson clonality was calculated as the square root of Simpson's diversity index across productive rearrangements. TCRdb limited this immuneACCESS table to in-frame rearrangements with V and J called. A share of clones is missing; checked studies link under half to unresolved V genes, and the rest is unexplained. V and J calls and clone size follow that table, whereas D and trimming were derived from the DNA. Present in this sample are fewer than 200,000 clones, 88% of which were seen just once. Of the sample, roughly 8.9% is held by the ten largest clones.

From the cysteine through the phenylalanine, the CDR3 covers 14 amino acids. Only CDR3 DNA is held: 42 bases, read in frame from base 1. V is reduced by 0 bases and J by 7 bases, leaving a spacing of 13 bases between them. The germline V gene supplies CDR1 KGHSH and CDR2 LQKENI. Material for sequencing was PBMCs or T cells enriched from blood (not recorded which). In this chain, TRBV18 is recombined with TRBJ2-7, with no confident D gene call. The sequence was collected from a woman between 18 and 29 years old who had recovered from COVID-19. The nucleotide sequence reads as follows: TGTGCCAGCTCACCACCGTCGAGCGCTAAAGAGCAGTACTTC. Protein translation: CASSPPSSAKEQYF.